This TCR beta chain was sequenced during a study of blood T cell repertoires in COVID-19. The assay was immunoSEQ multiplex PCR, and TCRdb's table has in-frame clones only and misses some. This table has over 200,000 clones, approximately 88% appearing once. CDR3 length: 16 amino acids. Trimming removed 2 bases from V and 5 bases from J, with 15 bases in between. The germline CDR1 and CDR2 sequences are MNHNS and SASEGT. This clone was observed a single time. This chain links TRBV6-1 with TRBJ2-2, with D perhaps matching TRBD1 (5 bases). Sequencing was performed on PBMCs or T cells enriched from blood (not recorded which). This TCR came from a woman aged 25 to 45 who had been exposed to COVID-19. This chain's CDR3 is CASSEHGRGWTGELFF. As DNA, the CDR3 is TGTGCCAGCAGTGAACATGGTAGGGGTTGGACCGGGGAGCTGTTTTTT.